These 27 T cell receptor beta chains came from one sample sequenced in a study of breast tumors, draining lymph nodes, adjacent tissues. Each CDR3 protein is one row after TCRdb ran MiXCR on the multiplex PCR reads. This table has approximately 150,000 distinct CDR3 sequences, around a third appearing once. Samples came from axillary lymph nodes draining the breast cancer. Sequencing was done on a sample of axillary lymph node tissue. The origin of the receptors is a female donor with breast cancer. Some clones in this sample may be carry-over from other donors' samples.

Ten or more counts support this clonotype. V gene TRBV11-2 combines with J gene TRBJ1-5, with 7 nucleotides matching TRBD1. CDR1 and CDR2 (germline): SGHAT, FQNNGV. Trimming took 5 bases from V and 3 from J; bases not matched to a gene: 7. The CDR3 contains 15 residues. The CDR3 protein is CASSPAGTDNQPQHF. The CDR3 DNA is TGTGCCAGCAGCCCGGCCGGGACAGACAATCAGCCCCAGCATTTT.

This clonotype has a count of ten or more. The chain employs TRBV3-2 and TRBJ2-7; the D segment call TRBD2 is taken from the table without a DNA check. TRBV3-2 is noted as a pseudogene. The CDR3 is 17 amino acids. The CDR3 protein is CASSQPGRGSGAYEQYV. The CDR3 DNA reads as TGTGCCAGCAGCCAACCGGGACGCGGGTCGGGGGCCTACGAGCAGTACGTC.

The rearrangement links TRBV4-1 to TRBJ1-5; 7 bases match TRBD1. The CDR3 is 16 amino acids. V was clipped by 2 bases and J by 2 bases; unmatched bases: 6. Germline CDR1 is MGHRA and CDR2 is YSYEKL. CDR3 protein: CASSQTQGSGNQPQHF. In DNA form, the CDR3 reads TGCGCCAGCAGCCAAACACAGGGGTCGGGCAATCAGCCCCAGCATTTT.

In this sample, this clonotype turned up many times. The chain carries TRBV19 and TRBJ2-1; D may be TRBD1 or TRBD2 (6 bases each). The V and J ends lost 3 bases and 7 bases respectively, with 10 bases between them. The CDR3 consists of 13 residues. Per the germline V gene, CDR1 is LNHDA and CDR2 is SQIVND (reference sequence). The CDR3 loop reads CASSITGRNEQFF. CDR3 sequence (DNA): TGTGCCAGTAGTATTACAGGGAGGAATGAGCAGTTCTTC. The full variable domain, rest sourced from reference TRBV19 and TRBJ2-1, is DGGITQSPKYLFRKEGQNVTLSCEQNLNHDAMYWYRQDPGQGLRLIYYSQIVNDFQKGDIAEGYSVSREKKESFPLTVTSAQKNPTAFYLCASSITGRNEQFFGPGTRLTVL.

As concerns this clonotype: An end of the junction does not agree with germline; a read error may underlie this. The chain links TRBV12-3 or TRBV12-4 to TRBJ2-6; 7 bases agree with TRBD1. The CDR3 has 14 residues. CDR3 nucleotides: TGTGCCAGCAGTCCACAGACAGGGCTGAACACTGAAGCTTTC. Protein sequence: CASSPQTGLNTEAF.

There are many counts of this clonotype. CDR3 in amino acids: CASGKAADTQYF. CDR3 in DNA: TGTGCTAGTGGAAAGGCGGCAGATACGCAGTATTTT. This chain uses TRBV12-5 with TRBJ2-3; D gene ambiguous. The length of the CDR3 is 12 residues. Germline V gives CDR1 LGHNT, CDR2 FRNRAP. V was clipped by 6 bases and J by 4 bases, with 8 bases between them.

V and J are TRBV7-6 and TRBJ2-5; D tentatively fits TRBD1 or TRBD2 (6 bases each). Germline loops: CDR1 SGHVS, CDR2 FNYEAQ. This CDR3 is built from 12 residues. For the CDR3, the DNA is TGTGCTAGAGGGGGGTATGGGGAGACCCAGTACTTC. Protein sequence: CARGGYGETQYF.

Worth noting for this clonotype: A much larger clone sits a single nucleotide away, making a read error possible. The chain recombines TRBV7-8 with TRBJ2-5, with TRBD2 matching 8 bases. The CDR3 consists of 15 residues. Germline V CDR1 and CDR2: SGHVS, FQNEAQ. The CDR3 nucleotides read TGTGCCAGCAGCCCATACGGGGGGGCGGCAGAGACCCAGCACTTC. Amino acids: CASSPYGGAAETQHF.

In its sample, this clonotype was seen many times. The CDR3 here is CASSPRGQGPHTQYF. The CDR3 DNA follows: TGTGCCAGCAGTCCCCGGGGACAGGGGCCCCATACGCAGTATTTT. The chain recombines TRBV28 with TRBJ2-3; 10 nucleotides match TRBD1. CDR3 length equals 15 residues. CDR1 is MDHEN, CDR2 SYDVKM, per germline. Unmatched junction bases numbered 9, after V lost 5 bases and J lost 7 bases.

This clonotype was detected once. This chain joins TRBV28 and TRBJ1-4; tentatively, D is TRBD1 (5 bases). Trimming removed 5 bases at V and 8 bases at J, with 18 bases between. The CDR3 consists of 15 residues. From germline, CDR1 is MDHEN and CDR2 SYDVKM. Here the CDR3 reads CASSPREGSSEKLFF. The CDR3 coding sequence is TGTGCCAGCAGTCCCAGGGAGGGCTCGAGCGAAAAACTGTTTTTT.

This clonotype was seen many times. The chain combines TRBV30 with TRBJ2-7; D is ambiguous. Germline V lookup: CDR1 GTSNPN, CDR2 SVGIG (reference sequence). This CDR3 comprises 12 residues. Trimming took 3 bases from V and 3 from J, leaving 9 bases between them. The CDR3 DNA reads TGTGCCTGGAGCGTAGAATACTACGAGCAGTACTTC. Translation: CAWSVEYYEQYF.

As concerns this clonotype: The junction departs from the called germline gene at one end, perhaps through a read error. The rearrangement uses TRBV20-1 and TRBJ2-3; no clear D. The CDR3 runs 14 residues. Germline assignment: CDR1 DFQATT and CDR2 SNEGSKA (reference sequence). CDR3 sequence reads: CSASARVGTATQYF. DNA of the CDR3: TGCAGTGCCTCTGCCCGGGTCGGAACAGCTACGCAATATTTT.

V is TRBV24-1 and J is TRBJ1-5, with D perhaps matching TRBD1 (6 bases). Germline loops: CDR1 KGHDR, CDR2 SFDVKD. The CDR3 covers 15 residues. The ends were cut back, 2 bases at V and 5 bases at J, with 12 bases in the middle. CDR3 bases: TGTGCCACCAGTGATTCGCGGGGGGCCGATCAGCCCCAGCATTTT. Its translation is CATSDSRGADQPQHF.

V usage is TRBV29-1 and J usage is TRBJ1-2, with 7 bases aligning to TRBD1. V gave up 6 bases and J gave up 3 bases; unmatched junction bases: 7. The CDR3 contains 13 residues. The germline V gene has CDR1 SQVTM and CDR2 ANQGSEA. CDR3 sequence: CSVEWDSDYGYTF. As DNA, the CDR3 is TGCAGCGTCGAATGGGACAGCGACTATGGCTACACCTTC.

For this clonotype: A much larger clone lies one base from this, so it may be a read error. The V and J genes are TRBV7-2 and TRBJ2-5; 9 nucleotides match TRBD1. The CDR3 covers 15 residues. Germline CDR1 and CDR2: SGHTA and FQGNSA. CDR3 sequence (DNA): TGTGCCAGCAGCTTAATGACAGGGGGGTGGGAGACCCAGCACTTC. Residues: CASSLMTGGWETQHF.

There are many counts of this clonotype. This chain connects TRBV11-2 to TRBJ1-2, with D possibly being TRBD1 (5 bases). Germline V gene lookup returns CDR1 SGHAT and CDR2 FQNNGV. V shed 4 bases and J shed 0 bases, with 9 bases lying between them. The CDR3 is 14 residues long. DNA of the CDR3: TGTGCCAGCAGCTCGACAGCGTCTAACTATGGCTACACCTTC. The encoded protein is CASSSTASNYGYTF.

In its sample, this clonotype was seen many times. The V and J genes are TRBV6-2 or TRBV6-3 and TRBJ2-5; 12 bases fit TRBD2. The germline V gene encodes CDR1 MNHEY and CDR2 SVGEGT. The CDR3 covers 15 residues. V shed 4 bases and J 1 base; nucleotides not matched to a gene: 1. CDR3 residues: CASSSSGGVQETQYF. The CDR3 nucleotides read TGTGCCAGCAGTTCTAGCGGGGGGGTCCAAGAGACCCAGTACTTC.

This clonotype was seen ten or more times. V is TRBV6-6 and J is TRBJ1-5; 8 bases line up with TRBD1. The CDR3 spans 16 residues. CDR1 and CDR2 from the germline V gene are MNHNY and SVGAGI (reference sequence). V dropped 6 bases and J dropped 7; count of bases not matched to a gene: 14. CDR3 in amino acids: CASSRGTGIMGQPQHF. CDR3 DNA: TGTGCCAGCAGCCGCGGGACAGGTATAATGGGGCAGCCCCAGCATTTT.

This chain uses TRBV7-9 with TRBJ2-7; maybe TRBD1 (5 bases). V was pared by 5 bases and J by 3 bases, with 8 bases between. Germline loops: CDR1 SEHNR, CDR2 FQNEAQ (reference sequence). The CDR3 spans 12 residues. This CDR3 is CASSLRDYEQYF. The CDR3 DNA reads TGTGCCAGCAGCCTCAGGGACTACGAGCAGTACTTC.

About this clonotype: Given a much more abundant clone one base away, this may be a read error. The chain uses TRBV4-1 and TRBJ2-4; D is possibly TRBD1 (6 bases). The CDR3 covers 17 residues. The V gene lost 0 bases and the J gene lost 1 base, with 13 bases spanning the gap. Per germline, CDR1 MGHRA and CDR2 YSYEKL. The CDR3 nucleotides read TGCGCCAGCAGCCAAGACCTCGGTCAGGGGGCCAAAAACATTCAGTACTTC. Encoded protein: CASSQDLGQGAKNIQYF.

This clonotype was seen repeatedly, ten times or more. The chain's CDR3 is CASSVRGWGNEQFF. DNA of the CDR3: TGTGCCAGTAGTGTTAGGGGGTGGGGCAATGAGCAGTTCTTC. This chain uses TRBV19 with TRBJ2-1; a weak D match, TRBD1 (6 bases). Germline V gene sequence: CDR1 LNHDA, CDR2 SQIVND (reference sequence). The CDR3 is made up of 14 amino acids. V was trimmed by 5 bases and J by 6 bases, leaving 14 bases between them.

The genes are TRBV5-8 and TRBJ2-7, with D perhaps TRBD2 (7 bases). CDR3 length: 17 residues. Germline CDR1 SGHTS, CDR2 YDEGEE. The V gene lost 5 bases and the J gene lost 5 bases, with 26 bases spanning the gap. CDR3 protein: CASSPITGRGRGHEQYV. CDR3 nucleotide sequence: TGTGCCAGCAGTCCCATAACAGGGAGGGGCCGGGGACACGAGCAGTACGTC.

This clonotype was counted many times. The junction departs from the called germline gene at one end, perhaps through a read error. This chain uses TRBV19 with TRBJ2-1; 9 positions match TRBD2. Germline V CDR1 and CDR2: LNHDA, SQIVND (reference sequence). The CDR3 loop spans 15 amino acids. The CDR3 region is CASRIGSGGYNEQFF. The CDR3 DNA follows: TGTGCCAGTAGGATAGGTAGCGGGGGCTACAATGAGCAGTTCTTC. Full variable domain (rest looked up from reference TRBV19 and TRBJ2-1): DGGITQSPKYLFRKEGQNVTLSCEQNLNHDAMYWYRQDPGQGLRLIYYSQIVNDFQKGDIAEGYSVSREKKESFPLTVTSAQKNPTAFYLCASRIGSGGYNEQFFGPGTRLTVL.

Details on this clonotype: Because it lacks the conserved phenylalanine or tryptophan at the end, this CDR3 is likely a read error. The chain links TRBV6-6 to TRBJ1-1, with TRBD1 as a possible D gene (5 bases). This CDR3 comprises 13 residues. The germline gives CDR1 MNHNY, CDR2 SVGAGI (reference sequence). The V end was cut by 6 bases, the J end by 4 bases, with 12 bases between. CDR3 sequence: CASRPGHSTEAFS. In DNA form, the CDR3 reads TGTGCCAGCAGGCCCGGACATTCCACTGAAGCTTTCTCT.

V is TRBV7-2 and J is TRBJ2-1, with 14 positions matching TRBD2. The V and J ends lost 5 bases and 3 bases, in that order; junction bases with no gene match: 6. The CDR3 is 17 residues long. Germline V CDR1 and CDR2: SGHTA, FQGNSA. CDR3 nucleotide sequence: TGTGCCAGCAGCCGACCGACTAGCGGGGGGGACTACAATGAGCAGTTCTTC. Amino acids: CASSRPTSGGDYNEQFF.

As regards this clonotype: The junction differs from germline at one of its ends, possibly a read error. The chain uses TRBV7-3 and TRBJ1-3, with a tentative D call TRBD1 (6 bases). The CDR3 is 15 amino acids. Germline V gives CDR1 SGHTA, CDR2 FQGTGA. The CDR3 here is CASSGTGISGNTIHF. In DNA, the CDR3 is TGTGCCAGCAGCGGTACAGGGATCTCTGGAAACACCATACATTTT.

This clonotype was detected many times. The gene calls are TRBV9 and TRBJ2-2; TRBD1 agrees at 10 bases. The CDR3 is made up of 19 amino acids. V lost 3 bases, J lost 2 bases, and 13 bases stayed unmatched. Germline CDR1 and CDR2: SGDLS and YYNGEE. The CDR3 bases are TGTGCCAGCAGCGATCCCGGGACAGGGGTCGTTCGAAACACCGGGGAGCTGTTTTTT. Its translation: CASSDPGTGVVRNTGELFF.